Below, 22 T cell receptor beta chains from the same sample are listed, as sequenced in a study of blood T cell repertoires in COVID-19. Assay used: immunoSEQ multiplex PCR; TCRdb lists only in-frame clones, some missing. This sample has about 250,000 clones; about 80% occur once, and the top ten carry 7.5% to 10%. Sequenced sample: peripheral blood. These receptors were collected from a man at least 80 years old with acute or convalescent COVID-19.

The CDR3 protein is CASRKVLESKNIQYF. In DNA form, the CDR3 reads TGTGCCAGCAGGAAAGTACTAGAATCCAAAAACATTCAGTACTTC. The V gene is TRBV2, the J gene TRBJ2-4, with a tentative D call TRBD2 (5 bases). Trimming cost V 6 bases and J 2 bases, with 14 bases left between them. The CDR3 is 15 amino acids. Germline V CDR1 and CDR2: SNHLY, FYNNEI.

V is TRBV3-1 (or the pseudogene TRBV3-2) and J is TRBJ1-1; the D is unclear. The CDR3 spans 14 residues. Trimming took off 0 bases at V and 4 bases at J, with 9 bases between the two ends. Germline CDR1 is LGHDT and CDR2 is YNNKEL (reference sequence). The CDR3 DNA follows: TGTGCCAGCAGCCAAGATTACAGTGGCACTGAAGCTTTCTTT. Protein: CASSQDYSGTEAFF.

V is TRBV3-1 (or the pseudogene TRBV3-2) and J is TRBJ1-1; D gene uncertain. Trimming cost V 4 bases and J 2 bases, with 20 bases left between them. Germline CDR1 LGHDT, CDR2 YNNKEL (reference sequence). The CDR3 is 17 residues long. CDR3 in DNA: TGTGCCAGCAGCCCGGGGAGATCTAATGCGGGAAACACTGAAGCTTTCTTT. Translation: CASSPGRSNAGNTEAFF.

V is TRBV7-3 and J is TRBJ2-7, with TRBD2 as a possible D gene (5 bases). The length of the CDR3 is 14 residues. The V and J ends lost 4 bases and 6 bases respectively, with 16 bases between them. Looked up from germline, CDR1 is SGHTA and CDR2 is FQGTGA. This CDR3 reads CASSYAGLASEQYF. Here the CDR3 DNA reads TGTGCCAGCAGCTACGCTGGTCTAGCCTCCGAGCAGTACTTC.

J is TRBJ1-4 and V is TRBV30, with D maybe TRBD1 (6 bases). Trimming removed 7 bases at V and 1 base at J, with 16 bases between. The germline V gene has CDR1 GTSNPN and CDR2 SVGIG (reference sequence). The CDR3 sequence is 15 residues long. The CDR3 DNA is TGTGCCTCATCTAGGGGGGGAAAAACTAATGAAAAACTGTTTTTT. It encodes CASSRGGKTNEKLFF.

The V gene is TRBV19, the J gene TRBJ2-2; D gene unclear. This CDR3 has 13 residues. The V and J ends lost 3 bases and 2 bases respectively, with 4 bases between them. CDR1 and CDR2 from the germline V gene are LNHDA and SQIVND (reference sequence). The CDR3 spells CASSMTNTGELFF. DNA of the CDR3: TGTGCCAGTAGTATGACAAACACCGGGGAGCTGTTTTTT.

This CDR3 reads CASRHDNANQPQHF. For the CDR3, the DNA is TGTGCCAGTAGACACGACAACGCCAATCAGCCCCAGCATTTT. The rearrangement uses TRBV19 and TRBJ1-5; D uncertain. Deletions cut 6 bases from V and 3 bases from J, with 12 bases between. CDR1 and CDR2 (germline): LNHDA, SQIVND (reference sequence). CDR3 length: 14 residues.

With regard to this clone: This sample also contains other DNA sequences that code for the same CDR3. The rearrangement joins TRBV2 to TRBJ1-6; TRBD1 agrees at 11 bases. The CDR3 has 14 residues. With 4 bases clipped from V and 7 bases from J, the junction kept 0 bases outside the gene matches. The germline CDR1 and CDR2 sequences are SNHLY and FYNNEI. The CDR3 here is CASSGTGGNSPLHF. CDR3 nucleotides: TGTGCCAGCAGTGGGACAGGGGGCAATTCACCCCTCCACTTT.

The rearrangement joins TRBV6-1 to TRBJ1-2; a weak D match, TRBD1 (6 bases). The CDR3 runs 15 residues. Germline values: CDR1 MNHNS, CDR2 SASEGT. The V gene lost 1 base and the J gene lost 7 bases, with 16 bases spanning the gap. The CDR3 region is CASSEGWGPAVGYTF. The CDR3 DNA sequence: TGTGCCAGCAGTGAAGGTTGGGGGCCCGCAGTTGGCTACACCTTC.

This clone was seen only once. This chain joins TRBV18 and TRBJ1-1; D remains ambiguous. CDR3 length: 14 amino acids. CDR1 KGHSH and CDR2 LQKENI come from the germline V gene. The V end was cut by 4 bases, the J end by 0 bases, with 9 bases between. This CDR3 reads CASSREAMNTEAFF. DNA of the CDR3: TGTGCCAGCTCACGGGAGGCCATGAACACTGAAGCTTTCTTT.

This clone was seen a handful of times. The chain recombines TRBV5-6 with TRBJ2-1; 9 bases agree with TRBD2. The CDR3 covers 15 residues. The J segment lost 4 bases and the V segment lost 0 bases, leaving 2 bases of the junction unmatched. The V gene's germline CDR1 is SGHDT and CDR2 YYEEEE. This chain's CDR3 is CASSLGGRAYNEQFF. In DNA form, the CDR3 reads TGTGCCAGCAGCTTGGGCGGGAGGGCGTACAATGAGCAGTTCTTC.

The genes are TRBV30 and TRBJ2-7; a possible D gene is TRBD2 (5 bases). This CDR3 region has 17 residues. Germline values: CDR1 GTSNPN, CDR2 SVGIG (reference sequence). With 4 bases removed from V and 7 bases from J, the gap between germline ends came to 29 bases. The CDR3: CAWTLGVLSLLPGEQYF. In nucleotides, the CDR3 is TGTGCCTGGACGCTCGGGGTGCTCTCTCTCCTACCGGGTGAGCAGTACTTC.

V is TRBV7-9 and J is TRBJ2-6; D is perhaps TRBD2 (7 bases). Germline V gene data show CDR1 as SEHNR and CDR2 as FQNEAQ (reference sequence). This CDR3 is built from 19 residues. Trimming pared 0 bases from V and 0 bases from J, leaving 15 bases between. Written as DNA, the CDR3 is TGTGCCAGCAGCTTAGCGCGAACGGGGGGCCACTCTGGGGCCAACGTCCTGACTTTC. It is translated as CASSLARTGGHSGANVLTF.

This clone appeared a single time. This chain connects TRBV5-4 to TRBJ1-2; tentatively, D is TRBD1 (5 bases). Germline V CDR1 and CDR2: SGHNT, YYREEE (reference sequence). The CDR3 loop spans 13 amino acids. Deletions cut 6 bases from V and 7 bases from J, with 16 bases between. DNA of the CDR3: TGTGCCAGCAAGGGGATCAACACTCGTGGCTACACCTTC. Protein product: CASKGINTRGYTF. The variable domain in full, with the rest retrieved from reference TRBV5-4 and TRBJ1-2, is ETGVTQSPTHLIKTRGQQVTLRCSSQSGHNTVSWYQQALGQGPQFIFQYYREEENGRGNFPPRFSGLQFPNYSSELNVNALELDDSALYLCASKGINTRGYTFGSGTRLTVV.

The chain recombines TRBV29-1 with TRBJ1-3, with D tentatively TRBD1 (5 bases). V lost 3 bases, J lost 0 bases, and 12 bases lay in between. Germline V gives CDR1 SQVTM, CDR2 ANQGSEA. CDR3 size: 15 residues. Here the CDR3 reads CSVDGGGTSGNTIYF. As DNA, the CDR3 is TGCAGCGTTGATGGGGGGGGGACCTCTGGAAACACCATATATTTT.

V usage is TRBV12-3 or TRBV12-4 and J usage is TRBJ2-7; perhaps TRBD1 as D (5 bases). The CDR3 extends over 8 amino acids. CDR3 loop: CASSLGTV. CDR3 DNA: TGTGCCAGCAGTTTAGGGACAGTC.

This rearrangement joins TRBV2 to TRBJ1-5, with D tentatively TRBD1 (5 bases). V dropped 3 bases and J dropped 11 bases, with 14 bases sitting between them. This CDR3 spans 13 amino acids. CDR1 and CDR2 from the germline V gene are SNHLY and FYNNEI. The CDR3 bases are TGTGCCAGCAGTGACAGGGACTCAACGGCCCAGCATTTT. Encoded protein: CASSDRDSTAQHF.

A note on this clone: Germline and junction disagree at one end, which may indicate a read error. V gene TRBV6-6 combines with J gene TRBJ2-7, with D possibly TRBD1 on 6 matching bases. The germline gives CDR1 MNHNY, CDR2 SVGAGI (reference sequence). This CDR3 is built from 15 residues. CDR3 in DNA: TGTGCCAGCACCACCAGGGGTCGTGGGCTACTAGAGCAATACTTC. Amino acids: CASTTRGRGLLEQYF.

This clone is a singleton in its sample. The V call is TRBV24-1, the J call TRBJ2-1; tentative D call: TRBD1 (5 bases). The germline V and J ends were trimmed by 5 bases and 8 bases, with 12 bases remaining between them. Germline V lookup: CDR1 KGHDR, CDR2 SFDVKD. The CDR3 sequence is 13 residues long. CDR3 nucleotides: TGTGCCACCAGTGGGCAGGGTGTACATGAGCAGTTCTTC. Translated: CATSGQGVHEQFF.

The chain combines TRBV19 with TRBJ2-7, with 8 bases identical to TRBD1. V shed 4 bases and J 4 bases; nucleotides not matched to a gene: 6. This CDR3 has 14 amino acids. The germline V gene has CDR1 LNHDA and CDR2 SQIVND (reference sequence). CDR3 in DNA: TGTGCCAGTAGTAATGGACAGGGATATTACGAGCAGTACTTC. It codes for CASSNGQGYYEQYF. Full variable domain (outside the CDR3, taken from reference TRBV19 and TRBJ2-7): DGGITQSPKYLFRKEGQNVTLSCEQNLNHDAMYWYRQDPGQGLRLIYYSQIVNDFQKGDIAEGYSVSREKKESFPLTVTSAQKNPTAFYLCASSNGQGYYEQYFGPGTRLTVT.

The chain is built from TRBV5-1 and TRBJ2-7; 8 bases fit TRBD1. Losses at the gene ends were 2 bases for V and 2 bases for J; bases not matched to a gene: 6. This CDR3 comprises 15 residues. Germline V gene data show CDR1 as SGHRS and CDR2 as YFSETQ. CDR3 coding DNA: TGCGCCAGCAGCTTCAGGCAGGGGGCCACCTACGAGCAGTACTTC. This translates into CASSFRQGATYEQYF.

This clone occurred a few times. The J gene is TRBJ1-6, the V gene TRBV7-2; 7 bases match TRBD1. The length of the CDR3 is 15 residues. Germline V lookup: CDR1 SGHTA, CDR2 FQGNSA. V dropped 1 base and J dropped 6; count of bases not matched to a gene: 3. The CDR3 region is CASSLEQGRNSPLHF. The CDR3, as DNA: TGTGCCAGCAGCTTAGAACAGGGGCGTAATTCACCCCTCCACTTT.